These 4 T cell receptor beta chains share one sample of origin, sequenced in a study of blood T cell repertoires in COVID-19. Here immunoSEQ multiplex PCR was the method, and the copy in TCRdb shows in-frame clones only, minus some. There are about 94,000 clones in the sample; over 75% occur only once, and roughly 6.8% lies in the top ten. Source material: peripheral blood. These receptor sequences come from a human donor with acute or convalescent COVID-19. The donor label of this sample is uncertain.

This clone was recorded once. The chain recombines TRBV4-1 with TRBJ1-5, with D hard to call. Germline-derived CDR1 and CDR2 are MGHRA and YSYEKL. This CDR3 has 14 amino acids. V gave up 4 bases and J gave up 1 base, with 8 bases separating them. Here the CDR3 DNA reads TGCGCCAGCAGCCCCACACAGAGCAATCAGCCCCAGCATTTT. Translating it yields CASSPTQSNQPQHF.

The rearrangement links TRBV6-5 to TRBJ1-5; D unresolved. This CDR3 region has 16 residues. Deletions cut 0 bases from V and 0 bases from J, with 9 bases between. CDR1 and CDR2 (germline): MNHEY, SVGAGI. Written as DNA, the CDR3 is TGTGCCAGCAGTTACTCGAGTAGTCATAGCAATCAGCCCCAGCATTTT. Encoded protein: CASSYSSSHSNQPQHF.

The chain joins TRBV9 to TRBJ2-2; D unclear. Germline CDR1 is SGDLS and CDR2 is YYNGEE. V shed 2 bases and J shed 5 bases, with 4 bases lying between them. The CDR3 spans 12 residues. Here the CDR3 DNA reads TGTGCCAGCAGCGTTAGTACCGGGGAGCTGTTTTTT. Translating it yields CASSVSTGELFF.

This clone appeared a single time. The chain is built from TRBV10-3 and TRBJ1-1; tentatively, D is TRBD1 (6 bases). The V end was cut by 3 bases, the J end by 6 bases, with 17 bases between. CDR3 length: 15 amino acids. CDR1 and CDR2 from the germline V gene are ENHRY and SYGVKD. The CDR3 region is CAISDRGTGEAEAFF. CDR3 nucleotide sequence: TGTGCCATCAGTGACAGGGGAACAGGAGAGGCTGAAGCTTTCTTT.